The next 19 T cell receptor beta chains were all read from a single sample in a study of cytomegalovirus exposure and HLA in healthy donors. PCR employed 60 Vbeta and 13 Jbeta primers. Here immunoSEQ multiplex PCR was the method, and the copy in TCRdb shows in-frame clones only, minus some. The sample records approximately 160,000 clones, approximately 84% being singletons. Source material: PBMCs. The receptor set was obtained from a man aged 18-30 years in good health and CMV-seronegative.

The chain links TRBV4-1 to TRBJ2-7, with 9 bases fitting TRBD2. CDR3 size: 17 residues. V dropped 0 bases and J dropped 4; count of bases not matched to a gene: 10. Germline V gene sequence: CDR1 MGHRA, CDR2 YSYEKL. The CDR3 sequence is CASSQDSGLAGRYEQYF. The DNA for the CDR3 is TGCGCCAGCAGCCAAGATTCGGGGCTAGCGGGAAGATACGAGCAGTACTTC.

Comment on this clone: Other nucleotide sequences from this sample produce the same CDR3. The chain has TRBV7-2 and TRBJ2-2; possible D gene TRBD2, 5 bases. The germline V gene encodes CDR1 SGHTA and CDR2 FQGNSA. V lost 0 bases, J lost 4 bases, and 6 bases lay in between. The CDR3 is made up of 14 amino acids. In DNA, the CDR3 is TGTGCCAGCAGCTTAGCTCGGGGCACCGGGGAGCTGTTTTTT. This sequence encodes CASSLARGTGELFF.

The chain has TRBV9 and TRBJ1-2; a possible D gene is TRBD1 (6 bases). CDR3 length: 13 residues. The V gene lost 0 bases and the J gene lost 7 bases, with 10 bases spanning the gap. Germline CDR1 and CDR2: SGDLS and YYNGEE. The CDR3 loop is CASSVATGGGYTF. CDR3 in DNA: TGTGCCAGCAGCGTAGCGACAGGAGGTGGCTACACCTTC.

The chain carries TRBV27 and TRBJ1-5, with D tentatively TRBD1 (5 bases). The V gene's germline CDR1 is MNHEY and CDR2 SMNVEV (reference sequence). Trimming took off 2 bases at V and 5 bases at J, with 10 bases between the two ends. There are 14 residues in the CDR3. This chain's CDR3 is CASSLGGDYQPQHF. CDR3 DNA: TGTGCCAGCAGTTTAGGAGGGGACTATCAGCCCCAGCATTTT.

The V and J genes are TRBV4-1 and TRBJ2-1; 9 bases are shared with TRBD2. CDR1 is MGHRA, CDR2 YSYEKL, per germline. The junction had 5 bases not matched to a gene; V was cut back by 1 base and J by 4 bases. The CDR3 spans 16 residues. The CDR3 protein is CASSQGPAGGYNEQFF. CDR3 DNA: TGCGCCAGCAGCCAAGGTCCAGCGGGGGGTTACAATGAGCAGTTCTTC.

This chain uses TRBV7-8 with TRBJ2-1; 15 bases are a match to TRBD2. V shed 0 bases, J shed 10 bases, and the junction held 4 bases outside the gene matches. CDR1 and CDR2 from the germline V gene are SGHVS and FQNEAQ. The CDR3 length is 16 residues. The chain's CDR3 is CASSLAGLAGGGEQFF. CDR3 DNA sequence: TGTGCCAGCAGCTTAGCGGGACTAGCGGGAGGAGGAGAGCAGTTCTTC.

This chain uses TRBV15 with TRBJ2-2; no definite D call. The CDR3 consists of 12 residues. V gave up 1 base and J gave up 9 bases, with 6 bases separating them. Germline V lookup: CDR1 LNHNV, CDR2 YYDKDF (reference sequence). The CDR3 coding sequence is TGTGCCACCAGCAGAGTCTATAGGGAGCTGTTTTTT. Its translation: CATSRVYRELFF. The full variable domain, in which reference TRBV15 and TRBJ2-2 provide the parts outside the CDR3, is DAMVIQNPRYQVTQFGKPVTLSCSQTLNHNVMYWYQQKSSQAPKLLFHYYDKDFNNEADTPDNFQSRRPNTSFCFLDIRSPGLGDTAMYLCATSRVYRELFFGEGSRLTVL.

The chain carries TRBV5-5 and TRBJ1-4; D unresolved. Trimming shortened V by 5 bases and J by 0 bases, and 8 bases separated the two germline ends. This CDR3 has 14 amino acids. Germline CDR1 and CDR2: SGHKS and YYEKEE (reference sequence). CDR3: CASSFGTTNEKLFF. The CDR3 DNA reads as TGTGCCAGCAGTTTCGGTACAACTAATGAAAAACTGTTTTTT.

The chain links TRBV19 to TRBJ1-1, with a possible D match to TRBD1 (5 bases). Deletions cut 5 bases from V and 7 bases from J, with 14 bases between. CDR3 size: 13 residues. Germline V lookup: CDR1 LNHDA, CDR2 SQIVND (reference sequence). CDR3 sequence (DNA): TGTGCCAGTAGTCTCAGGGCTCAGGGTGAAGCTTTCTTT. Amino acid sequence: CASSLRAQGEAFF.

A few counts support this clone. The rearrangement joins TRBV4-1 to TRBJ1-1; TRBD1 is a possible D gene (6 bases). Germline V lookup: CDR1 MGHRA, CDR2 YSYEKL. The CDR3 sequence is 14 residues long. Trimming took 5 bases from V and 1 from J, leaving 11 bases between them. In nucleotides, the CDR3 is TGCGCCAGCAGCTACCACAGGGAGAACACTGAAGCTTTCTTT. Encoded protein: CASSYHRENTEAFF.

V is TRBV19 and J is TRBJ2-7, with 7 nucleotides matching TRBD1. The J segment lost 4 bases and the V segment lost 4 bases, leaving 10 bases of the junction unmatched. This CDR3 spans 15 amino acids. Germline V gives CDR1 LNHDA, CDR2 SQIVND (reference sequence). CDR3 nucleotides: TGTGCCAGTAGTAAAGGGGGCCAGACCTCGTACGAGCAGTACTTC. Protein sequence: CASSKGGQTSYEQYF.

This clone was detected only a few times. This rearrangement joins TRBV5-6 to TRBJ1-1; 9 bases line up with TRBD1. This CDR3 is built from 14 residues. Unmatched junction bases numbered 4, after V lost 3 bases and J lost 4 bases. The V gene's germline CDR1 is SGHDT and CDR2 YYEEEE. The CDR3 DNA sequence: TGTGCCAGCAGCTCCACAGGGGGCGGCACTGAAGCTTTCTTT. This encodes CASSSTGGGTEAFF. The full variable domain, its missing parts supplied by reference TRBV5-6 and TRBJ1-1, is DAGVTQSPTHLIKTRGQQVTLRCSPKSGHDTVSWYQQALGQGPQFIFQYYEEEERQRGNFPDRFSGHQFPNYSSELNVNALLLGDSALYLCASSSTGGGTEAFFGQGTRLTVV.

The V and J genes are TRBV9 and TRBJ1-6; TRBD1 is a possible D gene (6 bases). The CDR3 contains 14 residues. The germline V and J ends were trimmed by 4 bases and 10 bases, with 15 bases remaining between them. Germline V gene lookup returns CDR1 SGDLS and CDR2 YYNGEE. The CDR3 protein is CASSHPGAQSPLHF. CDR3 DNA sequence: TGTGCCAGCAGCCATCCAGGGGCCCAATCACCCCTCCACTTT.

This chain joins TRBV7-8 and TRBJ1-1; perhaps TRBD1 as D (5 bases). Germline V CDR1 and CDR2: SGHVS, FQNEAQ. The V end was cut by 5 bases, the J end by 1 base, with 14 bases between. The CDR3 has 15 residues. The DNA of the CDR3 is TGTGCCAGCAGCCCAGGGTGGGCCAAGAACACTGAAGCTTTCTTT. Its protein is CASSPGWAKNTEAFF.

The chain links TRBV5-1 to TRBJ2-2, with no clear D. Trimming left V 5 bases short and J 2 bases short, with 7 bases between. Germline CDR1 is SGHRS and CDR2 is YFSETQ. This CDR3 is built from 13 residues. The CDR3 spells CASSYINTGELFF. For the CDR3, the DNA is TGCGCCAGCAGTTATATCAACACCGGGGAGCTGTTTTTT.

This chain connects TRBV6-5 to TRBJ2-1; 7 nucleotides line up with TRBD1. J was trimmed by 3 bases and V by 8 bases; bases with no gene match: 7. The germline V gene has CDR1 MNHEY and CDR2 SVGAGI. This CDR3 comprises 14 residues. CDR3 sequence (DNA): TGTGCCAGCGCTCGGCGACAGGGCTACAATGAGCAGTTCTTC. Translation gives CASARRQGYNEQFF.

The rearrangement uses TRBV2 and TRBJ2-5; TRBD2 is a possible D gene (5 bases). V lost 1 base and J lost 7, with 10 bases in between. The CDR3 is made up of 13 amino acids. Germline V gene lookup returns CDR1 SNHLY and CDR2 FYNNEI. CDR3 bases: TGTGCCAGCAGTGAAGAAGGACGGGGGACCCAGTACTTC. Translated, it gives CASSEEGRGTQYF.

This clone has only one observation. At the DNA level, this CDR3 is encoded by other sequences in the same sample as well. V is TRBV5-1 and J is TRBJ2-7, with 9 bases aligning to TRBD1. The CDR3 sequence is 14 residues long. The germline gives CDR1 SGHRS, CDR2 YFSETQ. The V segment lost 2 bases and the J segment 4 bases; nucleotides outside the gene matches: 4. CDR3 sequence reads: CASSLGTGYYEQYF. In nucleotides, the CDR3 is TGCGCCAGCAGCTTAGGGACAGGGTATTACGAGCAGTACTTC.

The chain uses TRBV5-1 and TRBJ2-5; 8 bases are shared with TRBD2. This CDR3 spans 13 amino acids. The ends lost 4 bases at V and 5 bases at J; junction bases unmatched: 4. Germline V gene data show CDR1 as SGHRS and CDR2 as YFSETQ. In DNA form, the CDR3 reads TGCGCCAGCAGCCCCGGGACTAGGGAGACCCAGTACTTC. It yields the protein CASSPGTRETQYF.